Described below is a single T cell receptor (beta chain) sequence and its context. Libraries were prepared by immunoSEQ multiplex PCR; TCRdb keeps only in-frame clonotypes and omits some of them. The sample records 250,000 to 300,000 clones, approximately 84% being singletons. There are 13 residues in the CDR3. Germline V CDR1 and CDR2: SGHRS, YFSETQ. Trimming pared 5 bases from V and 7 bases from J, leaving 10 bases between. The data belong to a study of blood T cell repertoires in COVID-19. On the study more broadly: The United States, Italy and Spain were the sources of the acute and convalescent COVID-19 samples. PBMCs, B-cell-depleted T cells, or T cells provided the cDNA or gDNA that made up the material.

Donors were grouped by their self-reported clinical history. This chain uses TRBV5-1 with TRBJ1-6; TRBD1 might be the D (5 bases). This TCR derives from a man younger than 35 who had recovered from COVID-19. Source material: PBMCs or T cells enriched from blood (not recorded which). The CDR3 DNA sequence: TGCGCCAGCAGGACAGCATCCAATTCACCCCTCCACTTT. Amino acid sequence: CASRTASNSPLHF.